This is a list of T cell receptor beta chains from one sample in a study of T cells after yellow fever vaccination. TCRdb fed the 5' RACE reads into MiXCR, producing one record per CDR3 protein. This sample has 50,000 or so distinct CDR3 sequences, with roughly 7.4% found just once. Sequences were derived from CD8+ T cells sorted from PBMCs, sampled less than 16 days after the first yellow fever vaccination. These receptor sequences come from a young man who received the YFV17D yellow fever vaccine. CDR3s include the opening cysteine and the closing phenylalanine or tryptophan. The D gene is left open where the match is weak. The listing skips clone size in some rows; elsewhere it reads once, few, many or a size class.

d_call	cdr3_length	j_call	clone_size	v_call	cdr3_nt	cdr3_aa
NA	15	TRBJ2-7	many	TRBV7-2	TGTGCCAGCAGCCTACTAACAGGGTACCCCTACGAGCAGTACTTC	CASSLLTGYPYEQYF
NA	15	TRBJ2-3	many	TRBV19	TGTGCCAGCGCCGAGGGGGGGGCTGCGCCAGATACGCAGTATTTT	CASAEGGAAPDTQYF
TRBD1	15	TRBJ1-4	many	TRBV12-3/TRBV12-4	TGTGCCAGCAGAACAACTCGGACAGGGGATGAAAAACTGTTTTTT	CASRTTRTGDEKLFF
NA	14	TRBJ1-5	many	TRBV7-6	TGTGCCAGCAGCTTAGTAGCGGGTTATCAGCCCCAGCATTTT	CASSLVAGYQPQHF
TRBD2	16	TRBJ2-5	many	TRBV20-1	TGCAGTGCTAGAGCCGGGACTAGCGGGGGGAGGGAGACCCAGTACTTC	CSARAGTSGGRETQYF
TRBD2	14	TRBJ2-3	many	TRBV5-1	TGCGCCAGCAGCTTGTGGCGGGGGACAGATACGCAGTATTTT	CASSLWRGTDTQYF
NA	17	TRBJ2-5	NA	TRBV7-3	TGTGCCAGCAGCTTAGGATCCGGACGGAGGACTGAGGAGACCCAGTACTTC	CASSLGSGRRTEETQYF
TRBD2	18	TRBJ2-1	few	TRBV5-1	TGCGCCAGCAGCTTGGCCGGGCTAGCGGGGGGCCCTAACAATGAGCAGTTCTTC	CASSLAGLAGGPNNEQFF
NA	12	TRBJ2-1	few	TRBV12-5	TGTGCTAGTGGCCTGGGTATTTGGGAGCAGTTCTTC	CASGLGIWEQFF
NA	16	TRBJ2-1	many	TRBV27	TGTGCCAGCAAACTCATGGGCCCTAGCTCCTACAATGAGCAGTTCTTC	CASKLMGPSSYNEQFF
NA	12	TRBJ1-1	many	TRBV30	TGTGCCTGGGATGAGGGTCGGACTGAAGCTTTCTTT	CAWDEGRTEAFF
NA	10	TRBJ1-1	many	TRBV12-3/TRBV12-4	TGTGCCAGCCGTGGGGCCGAAGCTTTCTTT	CASRGAEAFF
NA	12	TRBJ2-3	many	TRBV6-6	TGTGCCAGCAGTTACAACACAGATACGCAGTATTTT	CASSYNTDTQYF
NA	13	TRBJ2-1	many	TRBV10-2	TGCGCCGTACTCCGGGACAATTACAATGAGCAGTTCTTC	CAVLRDNYNEQFF
TRBD1	15	TRBJ2-7	many	TRBV12-3/TRBV12-4	TGTGCCAGCAGCGAGGGGACAGGGGACTCCTACGAGCAGTACTTC	CASSEGTGDSYEQYF
NA	14	TRBJ2-5	many	TRBV12-3/TRBV12-4	TGTGCCAGCAGTTTAGGGGGACCTCAAGAGACCCAGTACTTC	CASSLGGPQETQYF
TRBD2	15	TRBJ2-3	many	TRBV12-5	TGTGCTAGTGGTTCTGACTCGGGACTACCAGATACGCAGTATTTT	CASGSDSGLPDTQYF
NA	15	TRBJ1-2	many	TRBV6-2/TRBV6-3	TGTGCCAGCAGTTACCGAATCCGGAGGCACTATGGCTACACCTTC	CASSYRIRRHYGYTF
TRBD2	16	TRBJ2-1	many	TRBV4-3	TGCGCCAGCAGCCAAGATGGGACTAGCGCCTACAATGAGCAGTTCTTC	CASSQDGTSAYNEQFF
NA	14	TRBJ1-1	many	TRBV3-1	TGTGCCAGCAGCCGCCCTGGGGGGGACACTGAAGCTTTCTTT	CASSRPGGDTEAFF
NA	13	TRBJ2-1	many	TRBV29-1	TGCAGCGTTGGAGTAGCGGCTGACAATGAGCAGTTCTTC	CSVGVAADNEQFF
TRBD2	15	TRBJ2-7	many	TRBV9	TGTGCCAGCAGCGCCGAACTAGCGGGGATCCACGAGCAGTACTTC	CASSAELAGIHEQYF
NA	11	TRBJ1-1	few	TRBV12-3/TRBV12-4	TGTGCCAGCAGTTTTTCGGGGACGGCTTTCTTT	CASSFSGTAFF
NA	13	TRBJ2-7	many	TRBV6-5	TGTGCCAGCAGACCGAAGGGTACCTACGAGCAGTACTTC	CASRPKGTYEQYF
NA	16	TRBJ1-4	many	TRBV4-3	TGCGCCAGCAGCCAAGATCTTCCGCAGGGACTAGGGAAACTGTTTTTT	CASSQDLPQGLGKLFF
TRBD1	13	TRBJ1-1	many	TRBV13	TGTGCCAGCAGCTTGGGGGGACAGACTGAAGCTTTCTTT	CASSLGGQTEAFF
NA	14	TRBJ2-7	NA	TRBV7-9	TGTGCCAGCAGCCCGCCGGAGAGGTCCTACGAGCAGTACTTC	CASSPPERSYEQYF
TRBD2	14	TRBJ2-1	many	TRBV6-2/TRBV6-3	TGTGCCAGCAGAAACCCCGGACTAGCCAATGAGCAGTTCTTC	CASRNPGLANEQFF
TRBD2	16	TRBJ2-5	few	TRBV4-1	TGCGCCAGCAGCCAGGAGGTGCGGGGGGGCCTTGGGACCCAGTACTTC	CASSQEVRGGLGTQYF
NA	14	TRBJ2-2	many	TRBV12-3/TRBV12-4	TGTGCCAGCAGTTTAGAGGAGGGCGCCGGGGAGCTGTTTTTT	CASSLEEGAGELFF
NA	15	TRBJ2-6	NA	TRBV5-1	TGCACCAGCAGCTTCACAGGGACTGGGGCCAACGTCCTGACTTTC	CTSSFTGTGANVLTF
TRBD2	19	TRBJ2-2	many	TRBV4-1	TGCGCCAGCAGCAACACTGTCCTAGCGGGGGGAGTGCTATACGGGGAGCTGTTTTTT	CASSNTVLAGGVLYGELFF
TRBD1	16	TRBJ2-1	many	TRBV7-2	TGTGCCAGCAGCTTAGCCGGGACAGCGGTGGGCAATGAGCAGTTCTTC	CASSLAGTAVGNEQFF
NA	13	TRBJ1-2	many	TRBV29-1	TGCAGCGTTGATGAGGACTGGCCTTTCGGCTACACCTTC	CSVDEDWPFGYTF
TRBD1	16	TRBJ1-5	many	TRBV4-1	TGCGCCAGCAGCCAAGAGCCAGGGGGCTGGGATCAGCCCCAGCATTTT	CASSQEPGGWDQPQHF
TRBD1	15	TRBJ1-3	many	TRBV5-8	TGTGCCAGCAGCGTGACAGGGGGCGTGGGGAACACCATATATTTT	CASSVTGGVGNTIYF
NA	13	TRBJ1-5	few	TRBV15	TGTGCCACCACAGGGGATCTCAATCAGCCCCAGCATTTT	CATTGDLNQPQHF
TRBD2	14	TRBJ2-1	many	TRBV7-6	TGTGCCAGCAGTTCCCCGACTAGCGCGAATGAGCAGTTCTTC	CASSSPTSANEQFF
NA	15	TRBJ2-6	many	TRBV13	TGTGCCAGCAGCTTAGCACGCTCTGGGGCCAACGTCCTGACTTTC	CASSLARSGANVLTF
NA	15	TRBJ1-1	NA	TRBV6-1	TGTGCCAGCAGTCCCGTCGGGGTCGGGAGGACTGAAGCTTTCTTT	CASSPVGVGRTEAFF
NA	15	TRBJ1-4	many	TRBV9	TGTGCCAGCAGCCCCGGGGAGGCAACTAATGAAAAACTGTTTTTT	CASSPGEATNEKLFF
NA	14	TRBJ1-2	many	TRBV5-1	TGCGCCAGCAGCTCCCGGGACACCTTCTATGGCTACACCTTC	CASSSRDTFYGYTF
NA	19	TRBJ1-3	many	TRBV24-1	TGTGCCACCAGTGGGGGTAACAGGCTTGCACCGAGCTCTGGAAACACCATATATTTT	CATSGGNRLAPSSGNTIYF
NA	12	TRBJ2-1	many	TRBV15	TGTGCCACCAGCAGAGATTACAATGAGCAGTTCTTC	CATSRDYNEQFF
NA	16	TRBJ2-1	NA	TRBV11-2	TGTGCCAGCAGCTCCCCGATAACGACAGAAAGTATTGAGCAGTTCTTC	CASSSPITTESIEQFF
NA	16	TRBJ1-1	many	TRBV7-9	TGTGCCAGCAGCTCCAAGCTCGGACAAGGCGACACTGAAGCTTTCTTT	CASSSKLGQGDTEAFF
TRBD1	15	TRBJ1-2	many	TRBV5-1	TGCGCCAGCAGCCCTGCGACAGGGTCCAGCTATGGCTACACCTTC	CASSPATGSSYGYTF
NA	12	TRBJ1-1	few	TRBV7-8	TGTGCCAGCGGGAGGGGGGGAGTTGAAGCTTTCTTT	CASGRGGVEAFF
NA	11	TRBJ2-1	many	TRBV29-1	TGCAGCGTTGAAAGTTACAATGAGCAGTTCTTC	CSVESYNEQFF
NA	15	TRBJ1-5	many	TRBV6-1	TGTGCCAGCAGCCCGGATGGGGGACTCGGTCAGCCCCAGCATTTT	CASSPDGGLGQPQHF
NA	13	TRBJ1-1	many	TRBV19	TGTGCCAGTAGTCCCCAGGGCCCCACTGAAGCTTTCTTT	CASSPQGPTEAFF
NA	16	TRBJ2-1	many	TRBV12-3/TRBV12-4	TGTGCCAGCAGTTTAACGGGGGCTCAGGGGTACAATGAGCAGTTCTTC	CASSLTGAQGYNEQFF
TRBD1	16	TRBJ2-2	many	TRBV5-6	TGTGCCAGCAGCTTGGAGGCACAGGGGGTCGGCGGGGAGCTGTTTTTT	CASSLEAQGVGGELFF
NA	11	TRBJ2-7	many	TRBV20-1	TGCAGTGCGACCACGGGGTACGAGCAGTACTTC	CSATTGYEQYF
NA	15	TRBJ2-3	many	TRBV20-1	TGCAGTGCTAGACCTTCCGGAAGGAGCACAGATACGCAGTATTTT	CSARPSGRSTDTQYF
TRBD1	16	TRBJ1-1	many	TRBV4-3	TGCGCCAGCAGCCAAGATTGGGGACAGGGTGACGCTGAAGCTTTCTTT	CASSQDWGQGDAEAFF